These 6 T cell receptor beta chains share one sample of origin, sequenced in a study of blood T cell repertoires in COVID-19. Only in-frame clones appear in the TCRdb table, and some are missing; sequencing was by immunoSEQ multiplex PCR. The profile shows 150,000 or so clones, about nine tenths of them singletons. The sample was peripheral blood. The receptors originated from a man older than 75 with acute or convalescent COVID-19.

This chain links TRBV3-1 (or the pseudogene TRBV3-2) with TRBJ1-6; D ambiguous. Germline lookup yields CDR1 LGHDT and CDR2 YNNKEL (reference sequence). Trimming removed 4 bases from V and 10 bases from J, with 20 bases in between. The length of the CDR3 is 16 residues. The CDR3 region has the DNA TGTGCCAGCAGCCCCATGGCTGACGGAGGGTCGTCACCCCTCCACTTT. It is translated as CASSPMADGGSSPLHF.

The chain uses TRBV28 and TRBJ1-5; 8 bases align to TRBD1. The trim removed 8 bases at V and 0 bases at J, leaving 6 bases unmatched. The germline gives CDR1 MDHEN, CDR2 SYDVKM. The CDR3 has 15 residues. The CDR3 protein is CASSEDRASNQPQHF. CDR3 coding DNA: TGTGCCAGCTCCGAGGACAGGGCTAGCAATCAGCCCCAGCATTTT.

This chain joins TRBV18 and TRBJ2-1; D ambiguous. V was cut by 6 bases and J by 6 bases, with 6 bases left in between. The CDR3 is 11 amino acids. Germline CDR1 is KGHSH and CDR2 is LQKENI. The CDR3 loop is CASSPSNEQFF. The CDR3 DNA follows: TGTGCCAGCTCCCCCAGCAATGAGCAGTTCTTC.

The CDR3: CASSDRAGPTTGELFF. The DNA of the CDR3 is TGTGCCAGTAGCGACAGGGCCGGACCTACCACCGGGGAGCTGTTTTTT. This sequence joins TRBV19 and TRBJ2-2; TRBD1 agrees at 7 bases. Trimming cost V 6 bases and J 4 bases; bases outside gene matches: 11. Germline assignment: CDR1 LNHDA and CDR2 SQIVND (reference sequence). The length of the CDR3 is 16 residues.

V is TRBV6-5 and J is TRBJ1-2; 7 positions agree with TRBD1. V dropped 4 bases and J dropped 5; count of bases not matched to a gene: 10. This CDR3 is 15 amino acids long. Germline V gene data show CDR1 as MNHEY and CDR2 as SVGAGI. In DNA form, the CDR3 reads TGTGCCAGCAGTTCCCTCCCCGGGACAGATTATGGCTACACCTTC. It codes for CASSSLPGTDYGYTF.

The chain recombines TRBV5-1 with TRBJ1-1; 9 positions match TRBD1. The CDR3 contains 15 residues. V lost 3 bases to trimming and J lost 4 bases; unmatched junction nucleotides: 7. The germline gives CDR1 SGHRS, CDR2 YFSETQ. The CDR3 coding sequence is TGCGCCAGCAGCTCGGATACGACAGGGGGCACTGAAGCTTTCTTT. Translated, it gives CASSSDTTGGTEAFF.